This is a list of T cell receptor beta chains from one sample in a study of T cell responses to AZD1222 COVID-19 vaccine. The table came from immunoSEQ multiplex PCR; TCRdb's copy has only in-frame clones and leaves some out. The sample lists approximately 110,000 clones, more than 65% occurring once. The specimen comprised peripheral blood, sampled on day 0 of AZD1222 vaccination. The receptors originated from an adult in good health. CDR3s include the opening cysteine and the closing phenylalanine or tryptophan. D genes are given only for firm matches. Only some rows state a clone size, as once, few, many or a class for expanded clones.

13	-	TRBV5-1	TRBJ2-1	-	TGCGCCAGCAGCTTGGGGCCGTTCGATGAGCAGTTCTTC	CASSLGPFDEQFF
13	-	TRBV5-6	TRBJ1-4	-	TGTGCCAGCAGAGGACCGGCTAATGAAAAACTGTTTTTT	CASRGPANEKLFF
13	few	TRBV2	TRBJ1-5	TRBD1	TGTGCCAGCACGGGACAGGCTAATCAGCCCCAGCATTTT	CASTGQANQPQHF
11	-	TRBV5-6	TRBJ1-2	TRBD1	TGTGCCAGTACAGGGGACTATGGCTACACCTTC	CASTGDYGYTF
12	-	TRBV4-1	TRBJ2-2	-	TGCGCCAGCAGGCAGACGGGAGCGGAGCTGTTTTTT	CASRQTGAELFF
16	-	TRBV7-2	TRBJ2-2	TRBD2	TGTGCCAGCAGCTCACCACGGGAGGGCCTTGCCGGGGAGCTGTTTTTT	CASSSPREGLAGELFF
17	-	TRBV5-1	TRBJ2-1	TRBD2	TGCGCCAGCAGCTTGCCCTCTCTAGCGGGGGGTTACAATGAGCAGTTCTTC	CASSLPSLAGGYNEQFF
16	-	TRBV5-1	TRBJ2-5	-	TGCGCCAGCAGCTCCTCCGGGCCAGACTACCAAGAGACCCAGTACTTC	CASSSSGPDYQETQYF
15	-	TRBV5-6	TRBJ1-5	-	TGTGCCAGCAGCTTGTTTTTGACGGGGAATCAGCCCCAGCATTTT	CASSLFLTGNQPQHF
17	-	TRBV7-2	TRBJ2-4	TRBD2	TGTGCCAGCAGCCTTCGGGCTAGCGGGGGGGCTGGGAACATTCAGTACTTC	CASSLRASGGAGNIQYF
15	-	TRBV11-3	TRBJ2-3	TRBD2	TGTGCCAGCAGCTTAAACGGGGGGGCTACAGATACGCAGTATTTT	CASSLNGGATDTQYF
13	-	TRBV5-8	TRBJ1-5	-	TGTGCCAGCAGCTCGCAGGGTGGCCAGCCCCAGCATTTT	CASSSQGGQPQHF
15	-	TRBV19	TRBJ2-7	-	TGTGCCAGTAGTATTACGAGAGGCGCTTACTACGAGCAGTACTTC	CASSITRGAYYEQYF